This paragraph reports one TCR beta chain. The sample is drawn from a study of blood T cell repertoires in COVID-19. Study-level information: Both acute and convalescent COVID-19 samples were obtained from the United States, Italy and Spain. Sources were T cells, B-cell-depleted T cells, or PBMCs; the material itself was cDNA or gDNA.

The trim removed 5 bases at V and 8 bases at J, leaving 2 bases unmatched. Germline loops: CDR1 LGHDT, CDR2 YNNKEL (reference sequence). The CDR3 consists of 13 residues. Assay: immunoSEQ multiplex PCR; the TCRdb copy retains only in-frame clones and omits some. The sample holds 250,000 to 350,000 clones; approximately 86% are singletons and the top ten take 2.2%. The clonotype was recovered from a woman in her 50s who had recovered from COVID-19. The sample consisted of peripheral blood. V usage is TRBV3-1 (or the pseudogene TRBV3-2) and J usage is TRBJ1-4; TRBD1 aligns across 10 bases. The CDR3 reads CASSGTGEEKLFF. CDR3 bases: TGTGCCAGCAGCGGGACAGGGGAGGAAAAACTGTTTTTT.